These T cell receptor beta chains were read from a single sample in a study of cytomegalovirus exposure and HLA in healthy donors. The assay was immunoSEQ multiplex PCR, and TCRdb's table has in-frame clones only and misses some. Here the sample spans 130,000 or so clones, approximately 8.9% being singletons. Sequencing input: PBMCs. All receptors come from a woman aged 40 to 55 in good health and CMV-seropositive. Each CDR3 is given with its conserved first and last residue. A D gene is named only where the DNA matches it firmly. The size of a clone is reported for some rows only, either as once, few or many, or as a class for expanded clones.

V gene: TRBV14; J gene: TRBJ2-7; D gene: .; clone size: few; CDR3 DNA: TGTGCCAGCAGCCAAGATCTACTTAGCTACGAGCAGTACTTC; CDR3 protein: CASSQDLLSYEQYF
V gene: TRBV5-6; J gene: TRBJ2-3; D gene: .; clone size: .; CDR3 DNA: TGTGCCAGCAGCTTGGAACAGCTCACAGATACGCAGTATTTT; CDR3 protein: CASSLEQLTDTQYF
V gene: TRBV18; J gene: TRBJ1-1; D gene: TRBD1; clone size: .; CDR3 DNA: TGTGCCAGCTCTCCTTACGTAGGACAGGGCCTGAACACTGAAGCTTTCTTT; CDR3 protein: CASSPYVGQGLNTEAFF
V gene: TRBV7-9; J gene: TRBJ2-7; D gene: TRBD2; clone size: .; CDR3 DNA: TGTGCCAGCAGAAGGGGACTAGCGGGGAACGAGCAGTACTTC; CDR3 protein: CASRRGLAGNEQYF
V gene: TRBV9; J gene: TRBJ2-7; D gene: .; clone size: few; CDR3 DNA: TGTGCCAGCAGCGTAGATCCAGGGGACTACGAGCAGTACTTC; CDR3 protein: CASSVDPGDYEQYF
V gene: TRBV20-1; J gene: TRBJ2-7; D gene: .; clone size: few; CDR3 DNA: TGCAGTGCCAGCAGCCCGGAGGAGCAGTACTTC; CDR3 protein: CSASSPEEQYF
V gene: TRBV6-1; J gene: TRBJ1-1; D gene: TRBD1; clone size: .; CDR3 DNA: TGTGCCAGCAGCGAGCATACAGGGGCGATCACTGAAGCTTTCTTT; CDR3 protein: CASSEHTGAITEAFF
V gene: TRBV6-1; J gene: TRBJ2-5; D gene: .; clone size: few; CDR3 DNA: TGTGCCAGCAGTGAAGGGAAAGTGGGAGGATACCAAGAGACCCAGTACTTC; CDR3 protein: CASSEGKVGGYQETQYF
V gene: TRBV7-2; J gene: TRBJ1-1; D gene: TRBD1; clone size: .; CDR3 DNA: TGTGCCAGCAGCTTGGGGACAGGTGGGAACCTTGAAGCTTTCTTT; CDR3 protein: CASSLGTGGNLEAFF
V gene: TRBV11-2; J gene: TRBJ2-4; D gene: TRBD2; clone size: .; CDR3 DNA: TGTGCCAGCAGCTATCGACTAGCGGGGGGCAACGAAAACATTCAGTACTTC; CDR3 protein: CASSYRLAGGNENIQYF
V gene: TRBV5-4; J gene: TRBJ1-3; D gene: TRBD1; clone size: .; CDR3 DNA: TGTGCCAGCAGCTTGGACAGGGGGCAAGGAAACACCATATATTTT; CDR3 protein: CASSLDRGQGNTIYF
V gene: TRBV5-4; J gene: TRBJ1-2; D gene: .; clone size: .; CDR3 DNA: TGTGCCAGCAGCTTGGTGCATAGTAGCTATGGCTACACCTTC; CDR3 protein: CASSLVHSSYGYTF
V gene: TRBV19; J gene: TRBJ1-5; D gene: TRBD1; clone size: .; CDR3 DNA: TGTGCCAGCCGGGACAGGGGCGCGTTCGGTCAGCCCCAGCATTTT; CDR3 protein: CASRDRGAFGQPQHF
V gene: TRBV27; J gene: TRBJ1-1; D gene: .; clone size: .; CDR3 DNA: TGTGCCAGCAGTTTATTTCGGGATACTGAAGCTTTCTTT; CDR3 protein: CASSLFRDTEAFF
V gene: TRBV7-9; J gene: TRBJ1-2; D gene: .; clone size: few; CDR3 DNA: TGTGCCAGCAGCGCCCAGGTGAATGGTGGCTACACCTTC; CDR3 protein: CASSAQVNGGYTF
V gene: TRBV6-1; J gene: TRBJ1-1; D gene: .; clone size: few; CDR3 DNA: TGTGCCAGCAGTGGTCTGGGGGGCACTGAAGCTTTCTTT; CDR3 protein: CASSGLGGTEAFF
V gene: TRBV7-8; J gene: TRBJ1-5; D gene: .; clone size: few; CDR3 DNA: TGTGCCAGCAGCTTAGCTGGCGGTCAGCCCCAGCATTTT; CDR3 protein: CASSLAGGQPQHF
V gene: TRBV5-1; J gene: TRBJ2-1; D gene: TRBD2; clone size: few; CDR3 DNA: TGCGCCAGCAGCTCCTCTTCGGGGCGGGGGGCCTACAATGAGCAGTTCTTC; CDR3 protein: CASSSSSGRGAYNEQFF
V gene: TRBV21-1; J gene: TRBJ1-1; D gene: .; clone size: few; CDR3 DNA: TGTGCCAGCAGCAGACCGACAGGGAACACTGAAGCTTTCTTT; CDR3 protein: CASSRPTGNTEAFF
V gene: TRBV7-9; J gene: TRBJ1-1; D gene: .; clone size: .; CDR3 DNA: TGTGCCAGCAGCTTCCAGGAGGGAACTGAAGCTTTCTTT; CDR3 protein: CASSFQEGTEAFF
V gene: TRBV7-3; J gene: TRBJ1-1; D gene: .; clone size: few; CDR3 DNA: TGTGCCAGCAGCGTCAGTGAGGACACTGAAGCTTTCTTT; CDR3 protein: CASSVSEDTEAFF
V gene: TRBV5-1; J gene: TRBJ1-2; D gene: TRBD1; clone size: few; CDR3 DNA: TGCGCCAGCAGCTTACCCGGAGGGACAGGGTGGCTTGGCTACACCTTC; CDR3 protein: CASSLPGGTGWLGYTF
V gene: TRBV19; J gene: TRBJ2-7; D gene: .; clone size: .; CDR3 DNA: TGTGCCACCCACCCGGGGGACGGATCCTACGAGCAGTACTTC; CDR3 protein: CATHPGDGSYEQYF
V gene: TRBV11-2; J gene: TRBJ1-1; D gene: .; clone size: .; CDR3 DNA: TGTGCCAGCAGCTTAGAAGTGAGGGACACTGAAGCTTTCTTT; CDR3 protein: CASSLEVRDTEAFF
V gene: TRBV5-1; J gene: TRBJ2-5; D gene: TRBD2; clone size: .; CDR3 DNA: TGCGCCAGCAGCTGGGGACTAGCGGGGCCAGGGGAGACCCAGTACTTC; CDR3 protein: CASSWGLAGPGETQYF
V gene: TRBV5-1; J gene: TRBJ1-3; D gene: .; clone size: few; CDR3 DNA: TGCGCCAGCAGCTTGACGGGGTCTGGAAACACCATATATTTT; CDR3 protein: CASSLTGSGNTIYF
V gene: TRBV19; J gene: TRBJ1-5; D gene: TRBD1; clone size: few; CDR3 DNA: TGTGCCAGTAGTATCGGAAGACAGGGACCCCATATCGATCAGCCCCAGCATTTT; CDR3 protein: CASSIGRQGPHIDQPQHF